This T cell receptor beta chain is drawn from a study of OX40 agonist ivuxolimab in advanced cancers. In germline, CDR1 is MNHEY, CDR2 SVGAGI. Trimming left V 6 bases short and J 6 bases short, with 18 bases between. This CDR3 spans 15 amino acids. Clones were read by immunoSEQ multiplex PCR, and TCRdb kept only the in-frame ones, dropping some. Found here are tens of thousands of clones, around four fifths of them singletons; the top ten hold roughly 0.4%. The TCR was taken from an adult with an advanced solid tumor such as melanoma, head and neck, liver or kidney cancer. The J gene is TRBJ2-1, the V gene TRBV6-5; D is undetermined. This material consisted of CD4+ or CD8+ T cells sorted from blood, taken in a trial of the OX40 agonist ivuxolimab. CDR3 bases: TGTGCCAGCAGCCGCGACTCATCACGGCGCAATGAGCAGTTCTTC. Translation gives CASSRDSSRRNEQFF.